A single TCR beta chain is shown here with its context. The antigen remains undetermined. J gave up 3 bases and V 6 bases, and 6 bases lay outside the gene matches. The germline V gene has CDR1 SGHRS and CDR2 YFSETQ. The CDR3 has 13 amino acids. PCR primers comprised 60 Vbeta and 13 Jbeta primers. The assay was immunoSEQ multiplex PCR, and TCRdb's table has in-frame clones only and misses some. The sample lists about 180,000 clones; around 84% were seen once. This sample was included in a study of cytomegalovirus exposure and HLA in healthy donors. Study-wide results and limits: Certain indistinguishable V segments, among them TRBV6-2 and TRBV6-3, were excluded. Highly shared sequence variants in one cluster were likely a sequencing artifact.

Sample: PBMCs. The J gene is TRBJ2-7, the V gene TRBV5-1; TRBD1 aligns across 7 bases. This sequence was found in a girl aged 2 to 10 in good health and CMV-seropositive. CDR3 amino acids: CASTDRVNYEQYF. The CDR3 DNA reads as TGCGCCAGCACCGACAGGGTTAACTACGAGCAGTACTTC.